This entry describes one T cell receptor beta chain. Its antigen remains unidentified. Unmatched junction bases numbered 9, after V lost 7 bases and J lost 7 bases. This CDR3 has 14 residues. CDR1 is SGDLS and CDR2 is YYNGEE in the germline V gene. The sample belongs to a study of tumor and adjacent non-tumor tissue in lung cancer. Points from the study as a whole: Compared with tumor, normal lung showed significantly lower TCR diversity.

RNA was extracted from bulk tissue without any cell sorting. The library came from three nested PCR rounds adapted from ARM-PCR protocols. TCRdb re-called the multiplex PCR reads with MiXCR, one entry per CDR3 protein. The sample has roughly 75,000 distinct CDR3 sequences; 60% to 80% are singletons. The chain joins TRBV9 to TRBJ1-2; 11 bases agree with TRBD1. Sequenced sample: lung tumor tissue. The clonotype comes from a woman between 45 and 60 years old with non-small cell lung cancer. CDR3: CASGRGQGASGYTF. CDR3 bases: TGTGCCAGCGGTCGAGGACAGGGGGCGTCTGGCTACACCTTC.